The sequence of this TCR beta chain was determined in a study of cytomegalovirus exposure and HLA in healthy donors. Findings and caveats of the study: Specific recognition of CMV antigens was confirmed in vitro for a few chains (all CMV-associated). Some TCR beta chains (about 180 of them) were listed as cytomegalovirus-associated. Reports indicated that the classifier achieved high specificity and sensitivity in diagnosing cytomegalovirus status.

Worth noting for this clone: Its antigen remains unidentified.

The CDR3 totals 14 residues. Trimming cost V 0 bases and J 5 bases, with 9 bases left between them. Germline values: CDR1 SGHDT, CDR2 YYEEEE. Data came from immunoSEQ multiplex PCR; TCRdb stores just in-frame clones and leaves some out. The sample has around 300,000 clones; about 86% are singletons. This chain uses TRBV5-6 with TRBJ2-1, with D maybe TRBD2 (5 bases). The source material was PBMCs. This TCR was recovered from a woman aged 18-29 years in good health and CMV-seronegative. The CDR3 sequence is CASSLERGNNEQFF. DNA of the CDR3: TGTGCCAGCAGCTTGGAACGGGGAAACAATGAGCAGTTCTTC.